The T cell receptor (beta chain) under discussion was sequenced for a study of OX40 agonist ivuxolimab in advanced cancers. At the level of the study: Around 40% of patients had received prior checkpoint inhibitor therapy. Broader study findings: Expanded clones were, on average, more numerous among CD8+ T cells than CD4+.

The table came from immunoSEQ multiplex PCR; TCRdb's copy has only in-frame clones and leaves some out. Found here are 50,000 to 75,000 clones, roughly 80% of them singletons; the top ten hold approximately 3.5%. Germline V lookup: CDR1 SGDLS, CDR2 YYNGEE. The V gene end was trimmed by 0 bases and the J gene end by 7 bases; junction bases not matched to a gene: 4. CDR3 length: 15 amino acids. This clone has only a few counts. Antigen: not known. This receptor was obtained from an adult with an advanced solid tumor such as melanoma, head and neck, liver or kidney cancer. Sample: CD4+ or CD8+ T cells sorted from blood, taken in a trial of the OX40 agonist ivuxolimab. This rearrangement joins TRBV9 to TRBJ1-6; 7 bases agree with TRBD1. The CDR3 nucleotides read TGTGCCAGCAGCGTAGAGGGACAGTTAAATTCACCCCTCCACTTT. As protein: CASSVEGQLNSPLHF.